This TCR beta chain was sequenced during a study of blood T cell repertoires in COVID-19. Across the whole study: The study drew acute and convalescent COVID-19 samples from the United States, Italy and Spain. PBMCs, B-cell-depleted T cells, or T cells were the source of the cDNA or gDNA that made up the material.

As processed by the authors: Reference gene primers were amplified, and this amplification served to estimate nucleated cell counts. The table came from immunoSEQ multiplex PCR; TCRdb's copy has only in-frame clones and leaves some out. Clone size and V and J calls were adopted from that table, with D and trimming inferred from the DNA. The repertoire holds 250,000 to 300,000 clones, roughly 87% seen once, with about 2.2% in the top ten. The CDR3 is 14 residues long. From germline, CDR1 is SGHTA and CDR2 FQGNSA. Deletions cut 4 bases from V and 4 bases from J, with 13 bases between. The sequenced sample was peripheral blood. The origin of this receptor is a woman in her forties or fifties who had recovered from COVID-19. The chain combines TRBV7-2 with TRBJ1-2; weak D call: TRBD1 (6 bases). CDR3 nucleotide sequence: TGTGCCAGCAGCTCGCAGGGGAAGATCTATGGCTACACCTTC. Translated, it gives CASSSQGKIYGYTF.